The 8 T cell receptor beta chains listed next were all sequenced from one sample in a study of response to subunit inactivated influenza vaccine. TCRdb analysed the RT-PCR reads with MiXCR anew, one entry per CDR3 protein. The table includes under 950,000 distinct CDR3 sequences, 21% detected once. The input for sequencing was PBMCs from blood, taken 5 days after vaccination. The source is a man in his fifties who received an inactivated influenza vaccine.

This chain links TRBV6-2 or TRBV6-3 with TRBJ2-1; D possibly uses TRBD1 or TRBD2 (7 bases each). The CDR3 has 16 residues. V was cut by 0 bases and J by 9 bases, with 18 bases left in between. The germline gives CDR1 MNHEY, CDR2 SVGEGT. CDR3 sequence: CASSYSRLSGGAEQFF. In DNA, the CDR3 is TGTGCCAGCAGTTACTCGAGACTATCAGGGGGGGCTGAGCAGTTCTTC.

The rearrangement links TRBV7-8 to TRBJ2-7; D ambiguous. The CDR3 runs to 14 residues. Trimming shortened V by 5 bases and J by 6 bases, and 17 bases separated the two germline ends. Germline V gives CDR1 SGHVS, CDR2 FQNEAQ. CDR3 region: CASSIHTVNGEQYF. The CDR3 nucleotides read TGTGCCAGCAGCATACACACGGTAAATGGCGAGCAGTACTTC.

The J gene is TRBJ1-2, the V gene TRBV11-2; D is perhaps TRBD1 (5 bases). V lost 6 bases and J lost 0, with 17 bases in between. This CDR3 spans 16 amino acids. Germline V gene data show CDR1 as SGHAT and CDR2 as FQNNGV. The CDR3 coding sequence is TGTGCCAGCAGAGGGTTGGGGCGGGGGACTAACTATGGCTACACCTTC. Residues: CASRGLGRGTNYGYTF.

This clonotype was counted at least ten times. J is TRBJ2-2 and V is TRBV25-1; D call uncertain. Per the germline V gene, CDR1 is MGHDK and CDR2 is SYGVNS. The ends were cut back, 5 bases at V and 1 base at J, with 8 bases in the middle. The CDR3 totals 14 residues. The CDR3 DNA sequence: TGTGCCAGCAGTAATTGGTTGAACACCGGGGAGCTGTTTTTT. Its translation: CASSNWLNTGELFF.

The V call is TRBV20-1, the J call TRBJ2-1; 7 bases fit TRBD2. CDR3 size: 16 residues. Trimming at V came to 3 bases and at J to 3 bases, leaving 11 bases not matched to a gene. Per germline, CDR1 DFQATT and CDR2 SNEGSKA (reference sequence). The CDR3 here is CSASLLLAVDYNEQFF. The CDR3 region has the DNA TGCAGTGCTAGCCTTCTTCTAGCGGTGGACTACAATGAGCAGTTCTTC.

The chain recombines TRBV6-1 with TRBJ2-1; TRBD2 matches at 12 bases. The CDR3 is 13 residues long. Per the germline V gene, CDR1 is MNHNS and CDR2 is SASEGT. V shed 6 bases, J shed 9 bases, and the junction held 3 bases outside the gene matches. The CDR3 here is CASRWTSGIEQFF. CDR3 bases: TGTGCCAGCAGGTGGACTAGCGGGATTGAGCAGTTCTTC.

This chain uses TRBV20-1 with TRBJ2-7; 9 bases line up with TRBD2. The V and J ends lost 6 bases and 5 bases, in that order; junction bases with no gene match: 11. Germline-derived CDR1 and CDR2 are DFQATT and SNEGSKA (reference sequence). CDR3 length: 14 residues. The CDR3 sequence: CSAKRGAAYNEQYF. Here the CDR3 DNA reads TGCAGTGCCAAGCGGGGGGCGGCGTACAACGAGCAGTACTTC.

This rearrangement joins TRBV12-3 or TRBV12-4 to TRBJ1-5; possible D gene TRBD1, 5 bases. V dropped 6 bases and J dropped 6 bases, with 12 bases sitting between them. The CDR3 runs to 13 residues. CDR3 amino acids: CASRTGAVQPQHF. In DNA form, the CDR3 reads TGTGCCAGCAGAACAGGAGCCGTTCAGCCCCAGCATTTT.